Sequencing of this T cell receptor (beta chain) was carried out in a study of blood T cell repertoires in COVID-19. Across the study: Spain, Italy and the United States supplied samples that represented acute and convalescent COVID-19.

Using immunoSEQ multiplex PCR, the repertoire was profiled, and TCRdb retains in-frame clones only, with some absent. This table has 200,000 to 250,000 clones, approximately 80% appearing once. Study members were between roughly 18 and 90 years old and lived in roughly 24 US regions. Allocation to cohorts depended on clinical history reported by the participants. Two consecutive negative NP/OP PCR tests, clearance, or resolved symptoms defined Cohort 3 recovery. CDR1 LNHDA and CDR2 SQIVND come from the germline V gene (reference sequence). Trimming cost V 3 bases and J 1 base, with 26 bases left between them. CDR3 length equals 20 residues.

The V gene is TRBV19, the J gene TRBJ2-3; perhaps TRBD2 as D (6 bases). The source material was PBMCs or T cells enriched from blood (not recorded which). This clonotype was obtained from a man aged 40-55 years who had recovered from COVID-19. Written as DNA, the CDR3 is TGTGCCAGTAGTATGAGGAGGAGGGGTTGGATTACTGGGGGCACAGATACGCAGTATTTT. Protein sequence: CASSMRRRGWITGGTDTQYF.